Detailed here is one TCR beta chain. This CDR3 contains 14 residues. Sequenced by immunoSEQ multiplex PCR; TCRdb stores in-frame clones only, minus some. The sample contains about 320,000 clones, 86% of which appear only once. The sample originates from a study of Ad26.COV2.S vaccination and SARS-CoV-2 variants. Whole-study context: Intramuscular Ad26.COV2.S at 5x10^10 or 1x10^11 viral particles.

Described treatment: roughly 18 received Ad26.COV2.S at low or high dose, single or two shots; 5 received placebo; per-sample allocation not given. Specimens were obtained on day 63 following the first vaccine or placebo injection. Sequencing used peripheral blood, obtained in a trial of Ad26.COV2.S vaccine versus placebo. The clonotype originates from a person between 18 and 59 years old who received the Ad26.COV2.S COVID-19 vaccine or a placebo. The chain carries TRBV21-1 and TRBJ2-3; the tabulated D call, TRBD1, remains unverified against the DNA. TRBV21-1 is classified as a pseudogene. DNA of the CDR3: TGTGCCAGCAGCCAGGGTCAATGCACAGATACGCAGTATTTT. It specifies CASSQGQCTDTQYF.